This T cell receptor beta chain was identified during a study of PD-1 blockade in mismatch repair-deficient tumors. Assay: immunoSEQ multiplex PCR; the TCRdb copy retains only in-frame clones and omits some. The sample holds about 14,000 clones, 86% seen once. The sample's time point: roughly ten-day in vitro stimulation with candidate neoantigen peptide 6. The germline V gene has CDR1 SGHAT and CDR2 FQNNGV. V lost 6 bases to trimming and J lost 7 bases; unmatched junction nucleotides: 7. CDR3 length: 15 residues. Note on this clone: Its antigen is currently unknown.

The chain links TRBV11-2 to TRBJ2-1, with 12 bases fitting TRBD2. The clonotype comes from an adult with mismatch repair-deficient cancer. The sample was cells cultured in vitro, taken from a patient treated with pembrolizumab. The CDR3 DNA is TGTGCCAGCAGAACTAGCGGGAGGAGCCCAAATGAGCAGTTCTTC. This encodes CASRTSGRSPNEQFF.